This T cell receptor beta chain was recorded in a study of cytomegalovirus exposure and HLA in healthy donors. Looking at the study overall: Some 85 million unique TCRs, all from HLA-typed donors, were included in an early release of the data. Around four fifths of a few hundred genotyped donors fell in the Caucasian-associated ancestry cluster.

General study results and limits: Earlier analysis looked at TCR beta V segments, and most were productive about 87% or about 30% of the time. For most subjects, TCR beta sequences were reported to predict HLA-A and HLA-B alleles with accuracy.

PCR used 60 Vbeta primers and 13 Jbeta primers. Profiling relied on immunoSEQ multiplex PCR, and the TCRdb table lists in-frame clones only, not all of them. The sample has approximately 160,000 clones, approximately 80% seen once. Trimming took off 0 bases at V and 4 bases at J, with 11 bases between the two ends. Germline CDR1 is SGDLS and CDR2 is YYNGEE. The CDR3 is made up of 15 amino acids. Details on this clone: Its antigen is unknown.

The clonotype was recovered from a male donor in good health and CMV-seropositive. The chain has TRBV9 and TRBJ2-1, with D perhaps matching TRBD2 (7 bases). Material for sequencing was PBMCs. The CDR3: CASSVVGGGYNEQFF. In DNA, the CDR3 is TGTGCCAGCAGCGTAGTAGGGGGGGGATACAATGAGCAGTTCTTC.